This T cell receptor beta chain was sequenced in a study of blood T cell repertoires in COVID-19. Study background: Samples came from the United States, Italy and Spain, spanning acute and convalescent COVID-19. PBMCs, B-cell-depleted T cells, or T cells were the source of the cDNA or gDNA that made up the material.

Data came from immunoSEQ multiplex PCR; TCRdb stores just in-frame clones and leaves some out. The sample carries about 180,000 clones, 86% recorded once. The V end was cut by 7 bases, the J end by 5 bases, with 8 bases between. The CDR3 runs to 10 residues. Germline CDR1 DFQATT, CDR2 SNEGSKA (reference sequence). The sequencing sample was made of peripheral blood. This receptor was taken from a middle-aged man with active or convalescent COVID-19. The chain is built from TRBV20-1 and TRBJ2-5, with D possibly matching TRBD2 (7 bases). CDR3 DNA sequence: TGCAGTGAGGGGGGGGAGACCCAGTACTTC. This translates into CSEGGETQYF.